The sequence of this T cell receptor (beta chain) was determined in a study of blood T cell repertoires in COVID-19. Study information: Researchers got acute and convalescent COVID-19 samples from the United States, Italy and Spain. Sources were T cells, B-cell-depleted T cells, or PBMCs; the material itself was cDNA or gDNA.

Under the authors' procedure: Reference gene primer amplification yielded estimated nucleated cell counts. Here immunoSEQ multiplex PCR was the method, and the copy in TCRdb shows in-frame clones only, minus some. V, J and clone size are taken as reported in that table, and D and trimming were inferred from the DNA itself. The sample has some 270,000 clones, roughly 91% seen once. The CDR3 has 16 residues. CDR1 is SNHLY and CDR2 is FYNNEI in the germline V gene. V lost 3 bases and J lost 6, with 18 bases in between. Participants were placed into cohorts based on the clinical history they reported. The sequence was obtained from an older woman who had recovered from COVID-19. J is TRBJ2-1 and V is TRBV2, with D unclear. Sequencing was performed on PBMCs or T cells enriched from blood (not recorded which). CDR3 sequence reads: CASSDPSRELLNEQFF. In nucleotides, the CDR3 is TGTGCCAGCAGTGACCCTTCGCGTGAATTACTCAATGAGCAGTTCTTC.